One and the same sample provided the 17 T cell receptor beta chains below, sequenced in a study of blood T cell repertoires in COVID-19. The method was immunoSEQ multiplex PCR; TCRdb's version includes in-frame clones alone and lacks a portion of them. The sample has about 50,000 clones; around 84% are singletons. Sequenced sample: peripheral blood. Receptor source: a woman older than 75 with COVID-19, enrolled during active disease.

The chain couples TRBV5-4 to TRBJ2-7; D is possibly TRBD2 (7 bases). The CDR3 is 13 amino acids. The ends were cut back, 0 bases at V and 5 bases at J, with 9 bases in the middle. The germline CDR1 and CDR2 sequences are SGHNT and YYREEE (reference sequence). CDR3 residues: CASSLVGGHEQYF. DNA of the CDR3: TGTGCCAGCAGCTTGGTGGGGGGGCACGAGCAGTACTTC. Together with reference TRBV5-4 and TRBJ2-7, the CDR3 gives the full variable domain: ETGVTQSPTHLIKTRGQQVTLRCSSQSGHNTVSWYQQALGQGPQFIFQYYREEENGRGNFPPRFSGLQFPNYSSELNVNALELDDSALYLCASSLVGGHEQYFGPGTRLTVT.

This chain uses TRBV19 with TRBJ1-1, with D perhaps matching TRBD1 (5 bases). The CDR3 loop spans 12 amino acids. Germline V gene lookup returns CDR1 LNHDA and CDR2 SQIVND (reference sequence). The V end was cut by 2 bases, the J end by 6 bases, with 7 bases between. The CDR3 DNA sequence: TGTGCCAGTAGTATACCCAGGGCTGAAGCTTTCTTT. This gives the protein CASSIPRAEAFF.

This rearrangement joins TRBV28 to TRBJ1-4, with 7 positions matching TRBD1. Germline-derived CDR1 and CDR2 are MDHEN and SYDVKM. This CDR3 region has 14 residues. V was clipped by 5 bases and J by 4 bases; unmatched bases: 4. The CDR3 nucleotides are TGTGCCAGCAGTGTGACAGGGATTAATGAAAAACTGTTTTTT. Its translation is CASSVTGINEKLFF. The full variable domain, completed using reference TRBV28 and TRBJ1-4, is DVKVTQSSRYLVKRTGEKVFLECVQDMDHENMFWYRQDPGLGLRLIYFSYDVKMKEKGDIPEGYSVSREKKERFSLILESASTNQTSMYLCASSVTGINEKLFFGSGTQLSVL.

The chain uses TRBV28 and TRBJ1-5, with D hard to call. The V end was cut by 2 bases, the J end by 5 bases, with 13 bases between. There are 15 residues in the CDR3. Looked up from germline, CDR1 is MDHEN and CDR2 is SYDVKM. The chain's CDR3 is CASSLRLQIDQPQHF. CDR3 DNA sequence: TGTGCCAGCAGTTTACGCCTACAGATCGATCAGCCCCAGCATTTT.

This clone has a handful of counts. The V call is TRBV5-6, the J call TRBJ1-2; D is undetermined. Germline lookup yields CDR1 SGHDT and CDR2 YYEEEE. V was clipped by 1 base and J by 5 bases, with 12 bases between them. The CDR3 has 14 amino acids. The CDR3 coding sequence is TGTGCCAGCAGCTTGTTTGGCAGAGCGTATGGCTACACCTTC. It translates to CASSLFGRAYGYTF.

V usage is TRBV11-2 and J usage is TRBJ1-1; 7 bases agree with TRBD1. This CDR3 region has 15 residues. CDR1 is SGHAT and CDR2 is FQNNGV in the germline V gene. V gave up 3 bases and J gave up 1 base; unmatched junction bases: 5. The CDR3 sequence: CASSFLGTENTEAFF. In nucleotides, the CDR3 is TGTGCCAGCAGCTTTCTGGGGACAGAGAACACTGAAGCTTTCTTT. Based on the CDR3 plus reference TRBV11-2 and TRBJ1-1, the full variable domain is EAGVAQSPRYKIIEKRQSVAFWCNPISGHATLYWYQQILGQGPKLLIQFQNNGVVDDSQLPKDRFSAERLKGVDSTLKIQPAKLEDSAVYLCASSFLGTENTEAFFGQGTRLTVV.

The chain couples TRBV7-2 to TRBJ2-3, with D possibly matching TRBD2 (5 bases). This CDR3 is 16 amino acids long. Germline V CDR1 and CDR2: SGHTA, FQGNSA. Trimming removed 2 bases at V and 0 bases at J, with 12 bases between. Here the CDR3 DNA reads TGTGCCAGCAGCTTAACCTGGGCTAGCAGCACAGATACGCAGTATTTT. Residues: CASSLTWASSTDTQYF.

The chain combines TRBV5-4 with TRBJ1-2; 7 bases agree with TRBD1. The trim removed 5 bases at V and 4 bases at J, leaving 5 bases unmatched. This CDR3 contains 13 residues. Germline loops: CDR1 SGHNT, CDR2 YYREEE (reference sequence). The CDR3 DNA follows: TGTGCCAGCAGACGACAGGGACTCTATGGCTACACCTTC. Residues: CASRRQGLYGYTF.

The chain joins TRBV28 to TRBJ1-1, with D unclear. Trimming cost V 3 bases and J 3 bases, with 20 bases left between them. The germline V gene has CDR1 MDHEN and CDR2 SYDVKM. This CDR3 comprises 17 residues. CDR3: CASSFESVGNGDTEAFF. The CDR3 DNA is TGTGCCAGCAGTTTCGAGTCGGTCGGGAACGGGGACACTGAAGCTTTCTTT. Variable domain in full (rest from reference TRBV28 and TRBJ1-1): DVKVTQSSRYLVKRTGEKVFLECVQDMDHENMFWYRQDPGLGLRLIYFSYDVKMKEKGDIPEGYSVSREKKERFSLILESASTNQTSMYLCASSFESVGNGDTEAFFGQGTRLTVV.

The chain has TRBV20-1 and TRBJ1-5; D possibly corresponds to TRBD1 (5 bases). CDR1 and CDR2 from the germline V gene are DFQATT and SNEGSKA (reference sequence). There are 16 residues in the CDR3. Trimming took off 3 bases at V and 7 bases at J, with 22 bases between the two ends. CDR3 sequence: CSASIPGGLWRQPQHF. Written as DNA, the CDR3 is TGCAGTGCTAGTATTCCGGGGGGACTATGGAGGCAGCCCCAGCATTTT.

This clone was detected only once. The V gene is TRBV3-1 (or the pseudogene TRBV3-2), the J gene TRBJ1-1; tentative D call: TRBD1 (5 bases). The CDR3 spans 13 residues. Germline V gene sequence: CDR1 LGHDT, CDR2 YNNKEL (reference sequence). Trimming shortened V by 4 bases and J by 8 bases, and 14 bases separated the two germline ends. The chain's CDR3 is CASSPPGSAEAFF. In DNA form, the CDR3 reads TGTGCCAGCAGCCCCCCAGGGTCGGCGGAAGCTTTCTTT.

The chain has TRBV19 and TRBJ1-5; a weak D match, TRBD1 (5 bases). The V gene's germline CDR1 is LNHDA and CDR2 SQIVND (reference sequence). V was trimmed by 9 bases and J by 1 base, leaving 13 bases between them. The CDR3 contains 14 residues. CDR3 in DNA: TGTGCCAGCTCTACCCCAGGGAGCAATCAGCCCCAGCATTTT. It encodes CASSTPGSNQPQHF. Combining the CDR3 with reference TRBV19 and TRBJ1-5 gives the whole variable domain DGGITQSPKYLFRKEGQNVTLSCEQNLNHDAMYWYRQDPGQGLRLIYYSQIVNDFQKGDIAEGYSVSREKKESFPLTVTSAQKNPTAFYLCASSTPGSNQPQHFGDGTRLSIL.

This chain joins TRBV5-5 and TRBJ1-1; the D is unclear. CDR1 and CDR2 (germline): SGHKS, YYEKEE (reference sequence). V was pared by 5 bases and J by 0 bases, with 20 bases between. The CDR3 extends over 17 amino acids. DNA for the CDR3: TGTGCCAGCAGTTACCGCGGGGTAATTGGGATGAACACTGAAGCTTTCTTT. Residues: CASSYRGVIGMNTEAFF. The full variable domain, with the rest looked up from reference TRBV5-5 and TRBJ1-1, is DAGVTQSPTHLIKTRGQQVTLRCSPISGHKSVSWYQQVLGQGPQFIFQYYEKEERGRGNFPDRFSARQFPNYSSELNVNALLLGDSALYLCASSYRGVIGMNTEAFFGQGTRLTVV.

The CDR3 region is CASRPQGRRDQPQHF. The CDR3 DNA follows: TGTGCCAGCAGACCACAGGGCCGTCGCGATCAGCCCCAGCATTTT. The chain links TRBV6-5 to TRBJ1-5; D is possibly TRBD1 (6 bases). The V gene's germline CDR1 is MNHEY and CDR2 SVGAGI. The CDR3 consists of 15 residues. V shed 6 bases and J shed 5 bases, with 17 bases lying between them.

The V call is TRBV4-1, the J call TRBJ1-5; D gene uncertain. Germline V gene data show CDR1 as MGHRA and CDR2 as YSYEKL. V lost 1 base and J lost 6, with 13 bases in between. This CDR3 spans 15 amino acids. Here the CDR3 reads CASSQAPQVSQPQHF. The CDR3 DNA reads as TGCGCCAGCAGCCAAGCCCCTCAGGTCAGTCAGCCCCAGCATTTT.

The chain joins TRBV19 to TRBJ2-7, with 12 bases aligning to TRBD2. The CDR3 has 15 residues. J gave up 11 bases and V 4 bases, and 12 bases lay outside the gene matches. Looked up from germline, CDR1 is LNHDA and CDR2 is SQIVND (reference sequence). CDR3 sequence: CASSTETSGRSRKYF. The CDR3 DNA reads as TGTGCCAGTAGTACGGAGACTAGCGGGAGATCGAGGAAGTACTTC.

The chain links TRBV18 to TRBJ2-3; 8 positions agree with TRBD1. V lost 3 bases and J lost 0; bases outside the gene matches: 5. The CDR3 contains 16 residues. The germline V gene encodes CDR1 KGHSH and CDR2 LQKENI. The CDR3 spells CASSPRQGSSTDTQYF. CDR3 DNA sequence: TGTGCCAGCTCACCTAGACAGGGGAGTAGCACAGATACGCAGTATTTT.